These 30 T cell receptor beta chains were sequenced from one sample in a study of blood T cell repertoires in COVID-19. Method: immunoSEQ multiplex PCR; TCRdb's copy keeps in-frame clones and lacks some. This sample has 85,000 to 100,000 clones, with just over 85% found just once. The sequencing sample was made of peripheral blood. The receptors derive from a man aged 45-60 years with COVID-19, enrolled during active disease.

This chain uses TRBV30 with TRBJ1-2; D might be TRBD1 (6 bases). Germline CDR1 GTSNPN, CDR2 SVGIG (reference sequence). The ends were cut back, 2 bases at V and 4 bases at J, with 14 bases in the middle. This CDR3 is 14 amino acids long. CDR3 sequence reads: CAWSTKPGAYGYTF. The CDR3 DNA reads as TGTGCCTGGAGTACGAAACCAGGGGCCTATGGCTACACCTTC.

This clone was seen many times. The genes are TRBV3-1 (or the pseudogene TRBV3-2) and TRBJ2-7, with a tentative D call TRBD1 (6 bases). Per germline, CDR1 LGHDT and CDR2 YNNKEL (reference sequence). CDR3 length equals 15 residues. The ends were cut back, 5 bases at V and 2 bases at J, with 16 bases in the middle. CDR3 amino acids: CASSSADSRPYEQYF. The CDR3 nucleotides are TGTGCCAGCAGCTCCGCGGACAGCAGACCCTACGAGCAGTACTTC.

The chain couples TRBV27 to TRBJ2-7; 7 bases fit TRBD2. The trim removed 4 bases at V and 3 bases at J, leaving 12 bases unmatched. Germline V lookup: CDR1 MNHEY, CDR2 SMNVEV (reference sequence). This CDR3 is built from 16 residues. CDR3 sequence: CASSSGLLGPRYEQYF. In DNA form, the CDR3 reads TGTGCCAGCAGTTCGGGACTACTAGGCCCCCGCTACGAGCAGTACTTC.

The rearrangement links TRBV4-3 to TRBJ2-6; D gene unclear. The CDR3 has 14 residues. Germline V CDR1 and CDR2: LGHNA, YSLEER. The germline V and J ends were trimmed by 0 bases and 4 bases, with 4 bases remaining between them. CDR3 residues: CASSQESGANVLTF. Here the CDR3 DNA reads TGCGCCAGCAGCCAAGAAAGCGGGGCCAACGTCCTGACTTTC.

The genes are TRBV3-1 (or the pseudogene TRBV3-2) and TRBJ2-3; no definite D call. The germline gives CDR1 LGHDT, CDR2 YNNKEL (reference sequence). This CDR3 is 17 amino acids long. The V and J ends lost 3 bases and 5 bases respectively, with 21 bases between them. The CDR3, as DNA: TGTGCCAGCAGCCACGCCCACAATTCTATGCAGGTAGATACGCAGTATTTT. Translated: CASSHAHNSMQVDTQYF.

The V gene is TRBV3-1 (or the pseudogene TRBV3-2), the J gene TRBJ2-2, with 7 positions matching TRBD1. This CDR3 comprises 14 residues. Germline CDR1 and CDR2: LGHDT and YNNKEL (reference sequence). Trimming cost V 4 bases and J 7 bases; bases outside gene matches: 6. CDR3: CASSRQGISGELFF. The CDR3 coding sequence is TGTGCCAGCAGCCGACAGGGAATCAGCGGGGAGCTGTTTTTT.

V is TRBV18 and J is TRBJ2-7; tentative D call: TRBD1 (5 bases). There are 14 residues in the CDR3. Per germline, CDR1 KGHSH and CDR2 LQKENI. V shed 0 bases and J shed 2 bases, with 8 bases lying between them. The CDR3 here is CASSPPAGTYEQYF. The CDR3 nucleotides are TGTGCCAGCTCACCACCGGCAGGGACCTACGAGCAGTACTTC.

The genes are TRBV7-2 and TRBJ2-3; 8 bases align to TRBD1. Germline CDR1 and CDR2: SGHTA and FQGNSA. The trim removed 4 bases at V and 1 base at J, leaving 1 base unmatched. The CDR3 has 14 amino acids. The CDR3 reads CASSWTGRTDTQYF. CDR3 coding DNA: TGTGCCAGCAGCTGGACAGGGCGCACAGATACGCAGTATTTT.

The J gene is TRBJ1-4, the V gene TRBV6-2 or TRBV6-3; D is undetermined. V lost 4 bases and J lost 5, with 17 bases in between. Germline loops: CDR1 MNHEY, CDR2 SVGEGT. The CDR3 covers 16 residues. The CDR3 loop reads CASSFPTQRINEKLFF. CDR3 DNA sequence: TGTGCCAGCAGTTTCCCTACGCAGAGGATAAATGAAAAACTGTTTTTT.

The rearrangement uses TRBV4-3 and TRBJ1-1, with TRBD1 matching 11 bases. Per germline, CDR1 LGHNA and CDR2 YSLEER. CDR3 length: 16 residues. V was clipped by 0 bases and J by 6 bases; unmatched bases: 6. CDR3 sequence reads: CASSQDWGQGGAEAFF. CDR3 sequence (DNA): TGCGCCAGCAGCCAAGATTGGGGACAGGGGGGAGCTGAAGCTTTCTTT.

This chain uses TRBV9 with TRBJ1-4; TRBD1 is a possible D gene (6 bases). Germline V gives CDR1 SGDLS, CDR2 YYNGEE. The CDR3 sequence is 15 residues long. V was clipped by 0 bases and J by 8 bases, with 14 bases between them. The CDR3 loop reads CASSVGGGAGEKLFF. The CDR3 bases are TGTGCCAGCAGCGTAGGAGGGGGGGCTGGCGAAAAACTGTTTTTT.

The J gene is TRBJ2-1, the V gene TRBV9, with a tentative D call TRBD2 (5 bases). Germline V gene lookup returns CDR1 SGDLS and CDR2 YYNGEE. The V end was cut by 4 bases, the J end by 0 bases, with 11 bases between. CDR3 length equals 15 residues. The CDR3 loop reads CASSPRLASYNEQFF. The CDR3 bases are TGTGCCAGCAGCCCCCGGCTAGCCTCCTACAATGAGCAGTTCTTC.

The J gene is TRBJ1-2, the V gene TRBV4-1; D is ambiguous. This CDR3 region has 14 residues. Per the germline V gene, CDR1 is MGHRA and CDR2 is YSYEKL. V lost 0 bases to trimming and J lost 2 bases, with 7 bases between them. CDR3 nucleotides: TGCGCCAGCAGCCAAGACGCGGTGAACTATGGCTACACCTTC. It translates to CASSQDAVNYGYTF.

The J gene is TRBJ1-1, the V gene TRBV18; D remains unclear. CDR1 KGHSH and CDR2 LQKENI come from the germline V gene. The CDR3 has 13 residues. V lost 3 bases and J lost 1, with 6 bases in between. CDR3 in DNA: TGTGCCAGCTCACCTTCAGGGAACACTGAAGCTTTCTTT. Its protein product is CASSPSGNTEAFF.

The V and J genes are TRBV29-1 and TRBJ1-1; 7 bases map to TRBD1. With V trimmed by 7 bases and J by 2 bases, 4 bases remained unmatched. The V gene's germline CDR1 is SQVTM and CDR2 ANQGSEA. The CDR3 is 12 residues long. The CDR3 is CSGTGQNTEAFF. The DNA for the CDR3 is TGCAGCGGGACAGGCCAAAACACTGAAGCTTTCTTT.

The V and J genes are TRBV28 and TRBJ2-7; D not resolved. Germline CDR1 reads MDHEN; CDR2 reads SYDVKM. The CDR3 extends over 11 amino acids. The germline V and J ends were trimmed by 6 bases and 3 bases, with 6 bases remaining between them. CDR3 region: CASSSFYEQYF. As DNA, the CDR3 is TGTGCCAGCAGCTCCTTCTACGAGCAGTACTTC.

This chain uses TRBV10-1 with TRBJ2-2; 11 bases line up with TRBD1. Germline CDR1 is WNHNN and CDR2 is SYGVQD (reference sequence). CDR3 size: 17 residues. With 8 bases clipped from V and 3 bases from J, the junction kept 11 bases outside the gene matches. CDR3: CASSPAGTGGYTGELFF. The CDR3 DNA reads TGCGCCAGCTCACCGGCCGGGACAGGGGGGTACACCGGGGAGCTGTTTTTT.

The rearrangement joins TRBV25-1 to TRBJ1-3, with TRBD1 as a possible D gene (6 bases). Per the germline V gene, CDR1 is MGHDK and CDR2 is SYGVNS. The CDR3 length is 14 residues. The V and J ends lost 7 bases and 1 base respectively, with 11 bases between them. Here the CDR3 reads CASTYTGSGNTIYF. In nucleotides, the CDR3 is TGTGCCAGCACCTACACAGGGTCTGGAAACACCATATATTTT.

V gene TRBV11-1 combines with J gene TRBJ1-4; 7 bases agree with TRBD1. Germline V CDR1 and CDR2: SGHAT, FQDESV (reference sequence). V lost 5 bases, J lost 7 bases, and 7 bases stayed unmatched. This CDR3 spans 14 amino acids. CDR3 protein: CASSPEGASEKLFF. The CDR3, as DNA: TGTGCCAGCAGCCCTGAGGGGGCAAGTGAAAAACTGTTTTTT.

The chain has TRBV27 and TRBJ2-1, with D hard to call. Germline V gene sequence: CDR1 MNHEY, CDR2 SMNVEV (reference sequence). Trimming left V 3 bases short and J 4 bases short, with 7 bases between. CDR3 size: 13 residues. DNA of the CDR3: TGTGCCAGCAGTTTCCAGATTTACAATGAGCAGTTCTTC. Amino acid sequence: CASSFQIYNEQFF.

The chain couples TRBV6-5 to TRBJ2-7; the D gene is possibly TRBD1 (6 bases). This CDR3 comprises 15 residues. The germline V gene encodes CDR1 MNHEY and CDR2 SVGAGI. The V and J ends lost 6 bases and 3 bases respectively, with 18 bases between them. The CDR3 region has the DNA TGTGCCAGCAGACCCCGGGACACAACTTTCTACGAGCAGTACTTC. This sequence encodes CASRPRDTTFYEQYF.

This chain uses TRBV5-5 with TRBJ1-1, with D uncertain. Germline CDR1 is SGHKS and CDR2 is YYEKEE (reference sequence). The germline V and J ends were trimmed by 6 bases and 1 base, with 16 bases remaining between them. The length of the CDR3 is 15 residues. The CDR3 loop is CASTGFPDSNTEAFF. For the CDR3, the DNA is TGTGCCAGCACCGGCTTCCCGGACTCGAACACTGAAGCTTTCTTT.

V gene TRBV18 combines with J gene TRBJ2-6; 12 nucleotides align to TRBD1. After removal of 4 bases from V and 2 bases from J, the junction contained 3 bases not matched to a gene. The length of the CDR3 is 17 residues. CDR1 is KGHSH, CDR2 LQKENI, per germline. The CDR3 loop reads CASSRDRGLAGANVLTF. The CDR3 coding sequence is TGTGCCAGCTCACGGGACAGGGGGCTGGCTGGGGCCAACGTCCTGACTTTC.

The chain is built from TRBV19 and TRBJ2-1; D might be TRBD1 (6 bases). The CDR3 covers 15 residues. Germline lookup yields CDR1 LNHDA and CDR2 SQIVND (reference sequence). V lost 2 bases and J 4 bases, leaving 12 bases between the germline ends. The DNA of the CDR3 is TGTGCCAGTAGTATAAATCCTACAGGGTACAATGAGCAGTTCTTC. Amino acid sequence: CASSINPTGYNEQFF.

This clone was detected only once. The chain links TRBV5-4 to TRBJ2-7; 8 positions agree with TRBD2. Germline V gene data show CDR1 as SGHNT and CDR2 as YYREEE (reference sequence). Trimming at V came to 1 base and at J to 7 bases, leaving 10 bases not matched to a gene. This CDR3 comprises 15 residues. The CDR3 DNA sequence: TGTGCCAGCAGCTTGTACCGGGGGGGGCCGGAGGAGCAGTACTTC. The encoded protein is CASSLYRGGPEEQYF. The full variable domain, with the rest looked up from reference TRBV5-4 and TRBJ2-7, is ETGVTQSPTHLIKTRGQQVTLRCSSQSGHNTVSWYQQALGQGPQFIFQYYREEENGRGNFPPRFSGLQFPNYSSELNVNALELDDSALYLCASSLYRGGPEEQYFGPGTRLTVT.

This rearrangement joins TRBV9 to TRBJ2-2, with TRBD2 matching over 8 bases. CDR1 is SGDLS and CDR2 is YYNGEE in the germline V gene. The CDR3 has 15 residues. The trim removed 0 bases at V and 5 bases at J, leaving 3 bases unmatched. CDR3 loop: CASSVGGGGTGELFF. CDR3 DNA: TGTGCCAGCAGCGTAGGAGGCGGGGGGACCGGGGAGCTGTTTTTT.

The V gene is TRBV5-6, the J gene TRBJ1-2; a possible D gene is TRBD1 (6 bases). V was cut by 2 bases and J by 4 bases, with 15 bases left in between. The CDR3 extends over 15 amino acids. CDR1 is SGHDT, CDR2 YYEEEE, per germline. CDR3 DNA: TGTGCCAGCAGCTTACGGGGGGCGCGCGGCTATGGCTACACCTTC. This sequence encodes CASSLRGARGYGYTF.

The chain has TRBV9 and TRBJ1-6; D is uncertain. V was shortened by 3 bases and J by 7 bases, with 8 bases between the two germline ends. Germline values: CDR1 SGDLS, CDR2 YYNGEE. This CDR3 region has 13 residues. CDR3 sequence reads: CASSAAGNSPLHF. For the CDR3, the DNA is TGTGCCAGCAGCGCGGCGGGGAATTCACCCCTCCACTTT.

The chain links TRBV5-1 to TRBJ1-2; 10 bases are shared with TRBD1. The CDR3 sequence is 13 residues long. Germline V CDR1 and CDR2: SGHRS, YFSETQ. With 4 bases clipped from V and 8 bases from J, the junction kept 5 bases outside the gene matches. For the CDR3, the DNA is TGCGCCAGCAGCAAAGGACAGGGGGTCGGCTACACCTTC. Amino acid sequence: CASSKGQGVGYTF.

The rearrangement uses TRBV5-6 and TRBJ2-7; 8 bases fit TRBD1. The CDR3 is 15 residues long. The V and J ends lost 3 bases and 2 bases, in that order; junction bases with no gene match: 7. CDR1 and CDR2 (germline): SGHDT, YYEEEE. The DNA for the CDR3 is TGTGCCAGCAGCTCGAGGACAGGGAACCCCTACGAGCAGTACTTC. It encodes CASSSRTGNPYEQYF.